These 13 T cell receptor beta chains were sequenced from one sample in a study of PD-1 blockade in classical Hodgkin lymphoma (dated by TCRdb to the early 2020s). Library preparation used the immunoSEQ multiplex PCR assay. Entries here come from immuneACCESS through TCRdb and include only in-frame sequences with V and J called. Some clones fail to appear in such tables; in the studies checked, an unresolved V gene covers under half of the shortfall, and the cause of the remainder is unknown. Here the sample has 84,000 or so clones; about nine tenths occur a single time. Clones ranked in the top ten supply over 2.5% of the sample. What the time point label conveys for this sample: cycle 2 day 1 (C2D1) of nivolumab. Relapse after autologous stem cell transplantation had occurred in all trial patients, and cohorts A, B and C were distinguished by prior brentuximab vedotin exposure. The sample was peripheral blood mononuclear cells (PBMCs), taken before the second cycle of nivolumab. Every receptor here comes from a human donor with classical Hodgkin lymphoma.

CDR3 nucleotides: TGTGCCAGCAGTGGGGACAGGGAGGCTCTTCAGCCCCAGCATTTT. Translated, it gives CASSGDREALQPQHF. The chain carries TRBV2 and TRBJ1-5; 9 bases map to TRBD1. The length of the CDR3 is 15 residues. CDR1 is SNHLY, CDR2 FYNNEI, per germline. V was clipped by 4 bases and J by 6 bases; unmatched bases: 7.

As concerns this clone: Other nucleotide sequences from this sample produce the same CDR3. This chain joins TRBV27 and TRBJ2-7; D gene unclear. The V end was cut by 4 bases, the J end by 2 bases, with 3 bases between. The germline CDR1 and CDR2 sequences are MNHEY and SMNVEV (reference sequence). CDR3 length: 11 residues. In DNA, the CDR3 is TGTGCCAGCAGTTCGACCTACGAGCAGTACTTC. Its protein is CASSSTYEQYF.

The chain recombines TRBV27 with TRBJ2-2; a possible D gene is TRBD2 (5 bases). This CDR3 comprises 12 residues. CDR1 MNHEY and CDR2 SMNVEV come from the germline V gene (reference sequence). V gave up 3 bases and J gave up 7 bases, with 6 bases separating them. The CDR3 region is CASSFRGGELFF. In DNA form, the CDR3 reads TGTGCCAGCAGTTTTCGGGGCGGGGAGCTGTTTTTT.

The gene calls are TRBV27 and TRBJ1-2; 8 bases are a match to TRBD1. The CDR3 is 12 amino acids. CDR1 is MNHEY, CDR2 SMNVEV, per germline (reference sequence). The V and J ends lost 4 bases and 7 bases, in that order; junction bases with no gene match: 2. The CDR3 loop reads CASSSGGSGYTF. The CDR3 DNA reads as TGTGCCAGCAGTTCAGGGGGCTCTGGCTACACCTTC.

The gene calls are TRBV5-1 and TRBJ2-6, with no clear D. CDR1 is SGHRS and CDR2 is YFSETQ in the germline V gene. Trimming cost V 0 bases and J 0 bases, with 1 base left between them. The CDR3 has 14 residues. CDR3 sequence: CASSLGSGANVLTF. The CDR3 DNA sequence: TGCGCCAGCAGCTTGGGCTCTGGGGCCAACGTCCTGACTTTC.

In its sample, this clone was seen once. The chain's CDR3 is CASSLGGGIGGTGELFF. The CDR3 DNA follows: TGTGCCAGCAGCTTAGGTGGGGGCATAGGAGGTACCGGGGAGCTGTTTTTT. The chain is built from TRBV11-3 and TRBJ2-2, with D perhaps matching TRBD1 (6 bases). Trimming took 1 base from V and 5 from J, leaving 17 bases between them. Germline lookup yields CDR1 SGHNT and CDR2 YENEEA. This CDR3 is built from 17 residues.

The gene calls are TRBV7-2 and TRBJ1-4; 7 nucleotides align to TRBD1. From germline, CDR1 is SGHTA and CDR2 FQGNSA. V gave up 5 bases and J gave up 8 bases; unmatched junction bases: 11. The length of the CDR3 is 15 residues. In DNA, the CDR3 is TGTGCCAGCAGCCCCGACAGGGCCCGAGGGGAAAAACTGTTTTTT. This translates into CASSPDRARGEKLFF.

The J gene is TRBJ2-2, the V gene TRBV25-1; no definite D call. The CDR3 is made up of 14 amino acids. Trimming took 2 bases from V and 4 from J, leaving 8 bases between them. CDR1 is MGHDK and CDR2 is SYGVNS in the germline V gene. The CDR3 DNA follows: TGTGCCAGCAGTGAAGGGCAGGCCACCGGGGAGCTGTTTTTT. This encodes CASSEGQATGELFF.

The count of this clone is one. The chain links TRBV28 to TRBJ1-3; D might be TRBD1 (6 bases). V was cut by 5 bases and J by 0 bases, with 20 bases left in between. Germline V gives CDR1 MDHEN, CDR2 SYDVKM. The CDR3 runs to 18 residues. The CDR3 region has the DNA TGTGCCAGCAGTATATCGGACAGCGGTTTCTCCTCTGGAAACACCATATATTTT. Translated: CASSISDSGFSSGNTIYF.

This chain joins TRBV11-2 and TRBJ2-7; the match to TRBD1 covers 8 bases. V dropped 5 bases and J dropped 7; count of bases not matched to a gene: 10. Germline V gives CDR1 SGHAT, CDR2 FQNNGV. The CDR3 consists of 14 residues. The CDR3 spells CASSTRQGAEEQYF. The CDR3 bases are TGTGCCAGCAGCACCAGGCAGGGGGCCGAGGAGCAGTACTTC. The full variable domain, with the rest looked up from reference TRBV11-2 and TRBJ2-7, is EAGVAQSPRYKIIEKRQSVAFWCNPISGHATLYWYQQILGQGPKLLIQFQNNGVVDDSQLPKDRFSAERLKGVDSTLKIQPAKLEDSAVYLCASSTRQGAEEQYFGPGTRLTVT.

This clone was counted once. The V call is TRBV5-1, the J call TRBJ1-1; no reliable D call. Per the germline V gene, CDR1 is SGHRS and CDR2 is YFSETQ. This CDR3 is 16 amino acids long. The V gene lost 0 bases and the J gene lost 0 bases, with 12 bases spanning the gap. CDR3 loop: CASSLDHRDMNTEAFF. The CDR3 DNA follows: TGCGCCAGCAGCTTGGATCACAGAGACATGAACACTGAAGCTTTCTTT.

The V gene is TRBV5-1, the J gene TRBJ1-6; D gene ambiguous. Trimming took off 4 bases at V and 0 bases at J, with 8 bases between the two ends. CDR1 and CDR2 from the germline V gene are SGHRS and YFSETQ. The CDR3 has 15 residues. This CDR3 reads CASSLASSYNSPLHF. In DNA form, the CDR3 reads TGCGCCAGCAGCCTGGCCAGCTCCTATAATTCACCCCTCCACTTT. Based on the CDR3 plus reference TRBV5-1 and TRBJ1-6, the full variable domain is KAGVTQTPRYLIKTRGQQVTLSCSPISGHRSVSWYQQTPGQGLQFLFEYFSETQRNKGNFPGRFSGRQFSNSRSEMNVSTLELGDSALYLCASSLASSYNSPLHFGNGTRLTVT.

The chain carries TRBV30 and TRBJ2-1; D gene unclear. CDR3 length equals 12 residues. Germline-derived CDR1 and CDR2 are GTSNPN and SVGIG (reference sequence). Between the trimmed V and J ends, which lost 7 bases and 6 bases, there was a span of 13 bases. CDR3 in amino acids: CALIDALNEQFF. The DNA of the CDR3 is TGTGCCTTGATTGACGCCCTCAATGAGCAGTTCTTC.